The 21 T cell receptor beta chains below were found in one sample sequenced in a study of cytomegalovirus exposure and HLA in healthy donors. 60 Vbeta and 13 Jbeta primers were used in PCR. The method was immunoSEQ multiplex PCR; TCRdb's version includes in-frame clones alone and lacks a portion of them. Here the sample spans around 150,000 clones, roughly 85% being singletons. Material: PBMCs. These receptors all come from a male donor in good health and CMV-seropositive.

This chain uses TRBV19 with TRBJ2-7; the D gene is possibly TRBD1 (6 bases). In germline, CDR1 is LNHDA, CDR2 SQIVND (reference sequence). The CDR3 length is 14 residues. Trimming stripped 5 bases from V and 4 bases from J, with 15 bases between. CDR3 sequence (DNA): TGTGCCAGTAGTCCAAAACAGGGCTCTTACGAGCAGTACTTC. This gives the protein CASSPKQGSYEQYF.

This clone was seen only a few times. The J gene is TRBJ2-3, the V gene TRBV15, with a weak D call TRBD1 (6 bases). Germline V gene sequence: CDR1 LNHNV, CDR2 YYDKDF (reference sequence). V lost 6 bases, J lost 2 bases, and 9 bases lay in between. This CDR3 comprises 13 residues. CDR3 bases: TGTGCCACCAGATCAGGGGTCACAGATACGCAGTATTTT. Translation gives CATRSGVTDTQYF.

The J gene is TRBJ2-1, the V gene TRBV27; TRBD1 is a possible D gene (6 bases). The germline V and J ends were trimmed by 2 bases and 2 bases, with 7 bases remaining between them. CDR1 MNHEY and CDR2 SMNVEV come from the germline V gene (reference sequence). The CDR3 is made up of 14 amino acids. The CDR3 DNA reads TGTGCCAGCAGTTTACGGACAGCCTACAATGAGCAGTTCTTC. It specifies CASSLRTAYNEQFF.

The chain has TRBV7-9 and TRBJ1-2; D may be TRBD1 (6 bases). CDR3 length: 14 amino acids. V lost 4 bases and J 6 bases, leaving 15 bases between the germline ends. Germline-derived CDR1 and CDR2 are SEHNR and FQNEAQ (reference sequence). For the CDR3, the DNA is TGTGCCAGCAGCTCTACCGGACAGTTAAATGGCTACACCTTC. Translated, it gives CASSSTGQLNGYTF.

This sequence joins TRBV19 and TRBJ1-3, with 7 bases that match TRBD1. From germline, CDR1 is LNHDA and CDR2 SQIVND (reference sequence). The CDR3 is 15 residues long. Unmatched junction bases numbered 7, after V lost 6 bases and J lost 2 bases. The CDR3 nucleotides read TGTGCCAGTAGCGTCGGGACAGTTGCTGGAAACACCATATATTTT. Its translation: CASSVGTVAGNTIYF.

The chain links TRBV7-2 to TRBJ1-1; D might be TRBD1 (5 bases). The CDR3 length is 13 residues. V gave up 7 bases and J gave up 1 base, with 10 bases separating them. Germline CDR1 and CDR2: SGHTA and FQGNSA. The CDR3 region has the DNA TGTGCCAGCATACGACAGAGGAACACTGAAGCTTTCTTT. The encoded protein is CASIRQRNTEAFF. Supplemented by reference TRBV7-2 and TRBJ1-1, the full variable domain reads GAGVSQSPSNKVTEKGKDVELRCDPISGHTALYWYRQSLGQGLEFLIYFQGNSAPDKSGLPSDRFSAERTGGSVSTLTIQRTQQEDSAVYLCASIRQRNTEAFFGQGTRLTVV.

This chain connects TRBV5-1 to TRBJ2-7; 10 bases are a match to TRBD2. This CDR3 is built from 15 residues. Unmatched junction bases numbered 8, after V lost 4 bases and J lost 4 bases. The germline V gene encodes CDR1 SGHRS and CDR2 YFSETQ. The CDR3 spells CASSLLAGVEYEQYF. The DNA of the CDR3 is TGCGCCAGCAGCCTTCTAGCGGGGGTCGAGTACGAGCAGTACTTC.

The V and J genes are TRBV4-1 and TRBJ2-7, with D possibly being TRBD2 (6 bases). CDR1 MGHRA and CDR2 YSYEKL come from the germline V gene. V gave up 0 bases and J gave up 3 bases, with 6 bases separating them. The CDR3 covers 13 residues. This CDR3 reads CASSQDSGYEQYF. CDR3 coding DNA: TGCGCCAGCAGCCAAGATAGCGGCTACGAGCAGTACTTC.

The chain employs TRBV27 and TRBJ2-7; D is perhaps TRBD1 (5 bases). V lost 8 bases, J lost 3 bases, and 17 bases lay in between. There are 14 residues in the CDR3. Germline CDR1 reads MNHEY; CDR2 reads SMNVEV (reference sequence). CDR3 sequence (DNA): TGTGCCAGCGCCTTTAGGGGCGCGAACTACGAGCAGTACTTC. Encoded protein: CASAFRGANYEQYF.

This chain connects TRBV27 to TRBJ1-1, with D possibly matching TRBD1 (6 bases). The germline V gene encodes CDR1 MNHEY and CDR2 SMNVEV (reference sequence). V was pared by 3 bases and J by 5 bases, with 13 bases between. The CDR3 spans 14 residues. CDR3 bases: TGTGCCAGCAGTTTGGGAGGGACACGTACTGAAGCTTTCTTT. Translating gives CASSLGGTRTEAFF.

The chain is built from TRBV28 and TRBJ2-7, with D possibly matching TRBD1 (6 bases). CDR3 length: 14 amino acids. Between the trimmed V and J ends, which lost 7 bases and 1 base, there was a span of 14 bases. CDR1 MDHEN and CDR2 SYDVKM come from the germline V gene. CDR3 loop: CASTLPGQSYEQYF. CDR3 bases: TGTGCCAGCACCCTCCCGGGACAATCCTACGAGCAGTACTTC.

This clone is a singleton in its sample. The V and J genes are TRBV5-4 and TRBJ1-2; no firm D call. The V gene's germline CDR1 is SGHNT and CDR2 YYREEE (reference sequence). The CDR3 runs 13 residues. V lost 0 bases and J 9 bases, leaving 12 bases between the germline ends. DNA of the CDR3: TGTGCCAGCAGCTTGGAACCGCGGGAAAGCTACACCTTC. Translated: CASSLEPRESYTF.

The chain recombines TRBV10-2 with TRBJ2-5, with D perhaps TRBD1 (7 bases). V was cut by 4 bases and J by 7 bases, with 16 bases left in between. The CDR3 covers 14 residues. From germline, CDR1 is WSHSY and CDR2 SAAADI. This CDR3 reads CASSGTQGGWTQYF. The CDR3 region has the DNA TGCGCCAGCAGTGGAACTCAGGGGGGTTGGACCCAGTACTTC.

The chain has TRBV27 and TRBJ1-4, with 7 positions matching TRBD1. This CDR3 comprises 15 residues. Unmatched junction bases numbered 11, after V lost 8 bases and J lost 5 bases. The germline V gene has CDR1 MNHEY and CDR2 SMNVEV (reference sequence). CDR3 region: CASGQAQGRNEKLFF. The CDR3 nucleotides are TGTGCCAGCGGGCAAGCACAGGGGAGGAATGAAAAACTGTTTTTT.

This clone was counted between two and nine times. The chain combines TRBV28 with TRBJ1-5; maybe TRBD1 (5 bases). The germline V gene encodes CDR1 MDHEN and CDR2 SYDVKM. The CDR3 has 14 residues. Trimming cost V 5 bases and J 9 bases, with 17 bases left between them. The CDR3 sequence: CASSLPQAGRPQHF. Written as DNA, the CDR3 is TGTGCCAGCAGTCTACCCCAGGCGGGGCGGCCCCAGCATTTT.

CDR3 region: CASTLAGGPHNEQFF. CDR3 DNA: TGTGCCAGCACTCTAGCGGGGGGGCCGCACAATGAGCAGTTCTTC. The V and J genes are TRBV6-6 and TRBJ2-1; 12 nucleotides line up with TRBD2. Germline CDR1 reads MNHNY; CDR2 reads SVGAGI (reference sequence). V was pared by 7 bases and J by 5 bases, with 6 bases of the junction left unmatched. CDR3 length: 15 residues.

This chain joins TRBV5-1 and TRBJ2-7; D is perhaps TRBD1 (5 bases). The CDR3 covers 16 residues. Per the germline V gene, CDR1 is SGHRS and CDR2 is YFSETQ. The V end lost 4 bases, the J end lost 6 bases, and 23 bases lay between the germline ends. Written as DNA, the CDR3 is TGCGCCAGCAGCGTCGACAGCGCAGTCTCCTACGGCGAGCAGTACTTC. Protein: CASSVDSAVSYGEQYF.

The genes are TRBV27 and TRBJ1-3, with a weak D call TRBD1 (6 bases). The CDR3 has 13 amino acids. Germline V gene data show CDR1 as MNHEY and CDR2 as SMNVEV (reference sequence). V shed 7 bases and J shed 4 bases, with 11 bases lying between them. CDR3 nucleotides: TGTGCCAGCAAAAACAGGGAAGGAAACACCATATATTTT. Translation: CASKNREGNTIYF.

This clone was counted only a few times. This chain uses TRBV18 with TRBJ1-1, with 9 bases lining up with TRBD1. Trimming removed 3 bases from V and 8 bases from J; junction bases left unmatched: 4. Per the germline V gene, CDR1 is KGHSH and CDR2 is LQKENI. The CDR3 runs 13 residues. This CDR3 reads CASSPTGTGEAFF. The CDR3 region has the DNA TGTGCCAGCTCACCCACAGGGACAGGGGAAGCTTTCTTT.

This chain's CDR3 is CAWSLSRGRSAPLHF. The CDR3 DNA follows: TGTGCCTGGAGCCTATCCAGGGGCAGGTCGGCACCCCTCCACTTT. This sequence joins TRBV30 and TRBJ1-6; D perhaps matches TRBD1 (6 bases). Looked up from germline, CDR1 is GTSNPN and CDR2 is SVGIG (reference sequence). Trimming left V 3 bases short and J 11 bases short, with 20 bases between. The CDR3 is 15 amino acids.

This chain links TRBV19 with TRBJ2-1; D is uncertain. The length of the CDR3 is 12 residues. V was shortened by 1 base and J by 7 bases, with 5 bases between the two germline ends. Germline loops: CDR1 LNHDA, CDR2 SQIVND (reference sequence). This CDR3 is CASSIVRNEQFF. DNA for the CDR3: TGTGCCAGTAGTATAGTGAGGAATGAGCAGTTCTTC.